This T cell receptor (beta chain) is from a study of blood T cells in healthy people across ages. The CDR3 runs 18 residues. Looked up from germline, CDR1 is MNHEY and CDR2 is SVGEGT. V was trimmed by 7 bases and J by 4 bases, leaving 27 bases between them. A sample-barcoded 5' primer and a J-beta primer mix were used in a second PCR of about 7 to 12 cycles. TCRdb ran MiXCR on the 5' RACE reads and lists one entry per CDR3 protein. The top ten hold more than 20% of the sample, which has around 1,900,000 distinct CDR3 sequences, more than 35% seen once. This TCR was recovered from a human donor in good health. The rearrangement uses TRBV6-2 or TRBV6-3 and TRBJ2-3; D possibly corresponds to TRBD2 (6 bases). Sequencing was performed on blood. For the CDR3, the DNA is TGTGCCAGCATTCGGGGTCGGTTCCCGGCGGGGAACGCAGATACGCAGTATTTT. As protein: CASIRGRFPAGNADTQYF.